The clone carrying this T cell receptor beta chain was seen a single time. Its antigen is currently unknown. Reverse transcription used about 0.45 to 1 ug RNA and random hexamers. One entry per CDR3 protein, called by TCRdb with MiXCR from the immunoSEQ multiplex PCR reads. The repertoire includes 80,000 or so distinct CDR3 sequences, 85% to 95% of them detected once, and roughly 0.56% sits in the top ten. V was shortened by 6 bases and J by 9 bases, with 15 bases between the two germline ends. CDR3 length: 13 residues. Germline CDR1 and CDR2: SNHLY and FYNNEI. This entry belongs to a study of CD8 T cells in Susac syndrome. Study background: Intravenous immunoglobulin alone or corticosteroids were being given to patients with Susac syndrome at blood draw, unless they were therapy-naive.

The study, taken as a whole, reports: Where Susac syndrome CD4+ T cell repertoires were concerned, no clonal expansion was evident.

Sequencing was done on a sample of CD4+ T cells from PBMCs. The J gene is TRBJ2-1, the V gene TRBV2, with D perhaps TRBD2 (6 bases). The receptor's source is a human donor with Susac syndrome. CDR3 DNA: TGTGCCAGCAGGGGGACTGAAGGTGGTGAGCAGTTCTTC. Its protein product is CASRGTEGGEQFF.